Each of the 14 T cell receptor beta chains below was sequenced from the same sample in a study of spatial heterogeneity in lung cancer. Time point of the sample: sample taken at primary tumor resection. Tumor, nontumor lung or frozen PBMC supplied whole RNA, sequenced without sorting. MiXCR was run by TCRdb on the 5' RACE reads, yielding one entry per CDR3 protein. The repertoire has some 40,000 distinct CDR3 sequences, 4% to 6% of them found once; the top ten carry roughly 25%. Sequencing used PBMCs, obtained at surgery. Source of these receptors: a female donor with early-stage non-small cell lung cancer.

This clonotype appeared many times. A much larger clone is a single base away; this may be a read error. The chain uses TRBV5-6 and TRBJ2-4; D not resolved. Germline V lookup: CDR1 SGHDT, CDR2 YYEEEE. The V end lost 1 base, the J end lost 8 bases, and 25 bases lay between the germline ends. The CDR3 consists of 18 residues. This chain's CDR3 is CASSLTALDGSPGDIQYF. CDR3 sequence (DNA): TGTGCCAGCAGCTTGACCGCCCTAGACGGGTCCCCTGGTGACATTCAGTACTTC.

Ten or more counts support this clonotype. The chain combines TRBV7-2 with TRBJ2-7; no firm D call. CDR1 and CDR2 (germline): SGHTA, FQGNSA. CDR3 size: 14 residues. Trimming shortened V by 1 base and J by 0 bases, and 7 bases separated the two germline ends. CDR3 sequence: CASSLVHSSYEQYF. In nucleotides, the CDR3 is TGTGCCAGCAGCTTAGTGCACAGCTCCTACGAGCAGTACTTC.

This clonotype has ten or more counts. This chain connects TRBV10-2 to TRBJ2-5; 9 nucleotides agree with TRBD1. CDR1 WSHSY and CDR2 SAAADI come from the germline V gene. This CDR3 comprises 12 residues. Losses at the gene ends were 8 bases for V and 2 bases for J; bases not matched to a gene: 0. CDR3 loop: CASDRGQETQYF. The CDR3 DNA is TGCGCCAGCGACAGGGGGCAAGAGACCCAGTACTTC.

This clonotype appeared many times. This chain connects TRBV9 to TRBJ2-5; 8 bases fit TRBD2. J lost 4 bases, V lost 0 bases, and 5 bases had no gene match. CDR3 length: 15 residues. The germline V gene encodes CDR1 SGDLS and CDR2 YYNGEE. The CDR3 DNA reads TGTGCCAGCAGCGTAGACGGGGGGGCCGGAGAGACCCAGTACTTC. It codes for CASSVDGGAGETQYF.

The J gene is TRBJ2-2, the V gene TRBV3-1; D gene unclear. Germline V gene lookup returns CDR1 LGHDT and CDR2 YNNKEL (reference sequence). CDR3 length: 13 amino acids. V was pared by 0 bases and J by 7 bases, with 6 bases between. The CDR3 DNA reads TGTGCCAGCAGCCAAGATGGCATCGGGGAGCTGTTTTTT. Amino acid sequence: CASSQDGIGELFF.

The chain couples TRBV28 to TRBJ2-6; 11 bases match TRBD1. With 11 bases clipped from V and 3 bases from J, the junction kept 9 bases outside the gene matches. The CDR3 is made up of 16 amino acids. Per the germline V gene, CDR1 is MDHEN and CDR2 is SYDVKM. The CDR3: CACDGQGAFGANVLTF. The DNA for the CDR3 is TGTGCCTGCGATGGACAGGGGGCGTTTGGGGCCAACGTCCTGACTTTC.

Judged by abundance, this clonotype is medium-sized. The J gene is TRBJ2-7, the V gene TRBV5-1; 8 bases are a match to TRBD1. Germline V gene sequence: CDR1 SGHRS, CDR2 YFSETQ. This CDR3 spans 15 amino acids. V lost 5 bases to trimming and J lost 1 base; unmatched junction nucleotides: 8. In DNA form, the CDR3 reads TGCGCCAGCAGAGCACCGGGACAGGAGTCCTACGAGCAGTACTTC. It is translated as CASRAPGQESYEQYF.

This clonotype appeared many times. The chain has TRBV29-1 and TRBJ2-2; 7 bases map to TRBD1. Germline CDR1 reads SQVTM; CDR2 reads ANQGSEA. With 6 bases clipped from V and 4 bases from J, the junction kept 5 bases outside the gene matches. The CDR3 sequence is 13 residues long. The CDR3 here is CSVQTGTTGELFF. CDR3 DNA sequence: TGCAGCGTCCAGACAGGGACCACCGGGGAGCTGTTTTTT.

Ten or more counts support this clonotype. V usage is TRBV6-5 and J usage is TRBJ1-3; 9 bases fit TRBD1. The V gene end was trimmed by 6 bases and the J gene end by 2 bases; junction bases not matched to a gene: 2. The CDR3 sequence is 14 residues long. CDR1 and CDR2 from the germline V gene are MNHEY and SVGAGI. CDR3 DNA: TGTGCCAGCAGATACAGGGGGCCTGGAAACACCATATATTTT. This encodes CASRYRGPGNTIYF.

This clonotype was counted at least ten times. CDR3 DNA: TGTGCCAGCAGCCCGGGACGGATATCGGATCAGCCCCAGCATTTT. The encoded protein is CASSPGRISDQPQHF. The chain links TRBV7-2 to TRBJ1-5; D might be TRBD1 (5 bases). The CDR3 extends over 15 amino acids. The V and J ends lost 5 bases and 5 bases respectively, with 16 bases between them. The V gene's germline CDR1 is SGHTA and CDR2 FQGNSA.

This clonotype was recorded at least ten times. This chain links TRBV9 with TRBJ1-3; no clear D gene. Looked up from germline, CDR1 is SGDLS and CDR2 is YYNGEE. The CDR3 extends over 15 amino acids. V gave up 3 bases and J gave up 2 bases, with 12 bases separating them. The DNA for the CDR3 is TGTGCCAGCAGCGCAGACCTGGGTACTGGAAACACCATATATTTT. As protein: CASSADLGTGNTIYF.

This clonotype has more than one count but fewer than ten. The genes are TRBV2 and TRBJ2-1; no firm D call. The CDR3 covers 11 residues. Trimming took 3 bases from V and 9 from J, leaving 6 bases between them. Germline V CDR1 and CDR2: SNHLY, FYNNEI. CDR3 sequence (DNA): TGTGCCAGCAGTGACGTAGGTGAGCAGTTCTTC. Residues: CASSDVGEQFF.

This clonotype was seen ten or more times. CDR3 nucleotide sequence: TGTGCCAGCAGCCCATCTCAGGGAAATTCACCCCTCCACTTT. Translated, it gives CASSPSQGNSPLHF. The V gene is TRBV3-1, the J gene TRBJ1-6, with TRBD1 as a possible D gene (5 bases). With 4 bases removed from V and 7 bases from J, the gap between germline ends came to 11 bases. The CDR3 extends over 14 amino acids. Germline V lookup: CDR1 LGHDT, CDR2 YNNKEL (reference sequence).

This clonotype was seen ten or more times. This chain uses TRBV12-3 or TRBV12-4 with TRBJ1-1; D unclear. The CDR3 spans 13 residues. V was shortened by 1 base and J by 6 bases, with 9 bases between the two germline ends. The CDR3 DNA follows: TGTGCCAGCAGTTTAGGGTTGAAGGCTGAAGCTTTCTTT. It yields the protein CASSLGLKAEAFF.